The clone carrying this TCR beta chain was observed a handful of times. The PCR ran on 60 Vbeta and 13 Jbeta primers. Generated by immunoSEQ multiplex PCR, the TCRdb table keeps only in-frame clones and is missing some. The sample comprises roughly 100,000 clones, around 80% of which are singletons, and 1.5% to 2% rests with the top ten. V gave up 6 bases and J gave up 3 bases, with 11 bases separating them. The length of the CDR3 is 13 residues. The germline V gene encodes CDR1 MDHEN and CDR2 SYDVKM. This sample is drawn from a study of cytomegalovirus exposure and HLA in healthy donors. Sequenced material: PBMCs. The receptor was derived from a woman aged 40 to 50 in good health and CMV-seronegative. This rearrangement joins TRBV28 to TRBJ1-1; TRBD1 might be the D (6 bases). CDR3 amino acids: CASSAGEYTEAFF. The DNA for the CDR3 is TGTGCCAGCAGCGCAGGGGAATACACTGAAGCTTTCTTT.